This passage covers 14 T cell receptor beta chains from one sample sequenced in a study of shared clonotypes between healthy human individuals. The method was immunoSEQ multiplex PCR; TCRdb's version includes in-frame clones alone and lacks a portion of them. The table lists about a million clones, roughly 80% of them singletons, with 0.89% in the top ten. The specimen was memory CD4+ T cells from PBMCs. Subset in this sample: CD45RA-negative fraction. These receptor sequences come from a man younger than 35 in good health. Some clones in this sample may be carry-over from other donors' samples.

This chain uses TRBV4-2 with TRBJ2-3; 9 bases are a match to TRBD2. J lost 6 bases, V lost 2 bases, and 12 bases had no gene match. The CDR3 spans 17 residues. Germline CDR1 is LGHNA and CDR2 is YNFKEQ. The CDR3 here is CASSQQIGAGGPDTQYF. For the CDR3, the DNA is TGTGCCAGCAGCCAACAAATCGGGGCGGGAGGGCCGGATACGCAGTATTTT.

This chain connects TRBV9 to TRBJ1-2, with TRBD1 as a possible D gene (5 bases). V was cut by 4 bases and J by 0 bases, with 13 bases left in between. The CDR3 consists of 15 residues. The germline V gene encodes CDR1 SGDLS and CDR2 YYNGEE. The CDR3 loop is CASSYSAGANYGYTF. The CDR3 bases are TGTGCCAGCAGCTATTCAGCGGGGGCTAACTATGGCTACACCTTC.

The J gene is TRBJ1-1, the V gene TRBV7-9, with D unresolved. V was clipped by 1 base and J by 4 bases, with 13 bases between them. There are 15 residues in the CDR3. CDR1 and CDR2 from the germline V gene are SEHNR and FQNEAQ (reference sequence). The CDR3 DNA reads TGTGCCAGCAGCTTAGTAATTGGGCCCGTCACTGAAGCTTTCTTT. Its protein is CASSLVIGPVTEAFF.

With regard to this clone: A read error may explain this, as a much larger clone is one base away. In this CDR3 the conserved last residue, phenylalanine or tryptophan, is missing, so a read error is likely. The V call is TRBV5-4, the J call TRBJ2-7; TRBD1 might be the D (5 bases). The V gene lost 4 bases and the J gene lost 3 bases, with 23 bases spanning the gap. This CDR3 spans 17 amino acids. CDR1 and CDR2 (germline): SGHNT, YYREEE (reference sequence). The CDR3 coding sequence is TGTGCCAGCAGCAAAGGACAAACCTTCGGGCCGATCTACGAGCAGTACTTA. Translated: CASSKGQTFGPIYEQYL.

The chain has TRBV28 and TRBJ2-6, with a weak D call TRBD1 (6 bases). V was pared by 6 bases and J by 2 bases, with 11 bases between. The germline CDR1 and CDR2 sequences are MDHEN and SYDVKM. The CDR3 covers 15 residues. The CDR3 is CASSLPGAGANVLTF. The CDR3 DNA follows: TGTGCCAGCAGCCTGCCAGGGGCTGGGGCCAACGTCCTGACTTTC.

This chain joins TRBV5-1 and TRBJ2-1; no definite D call. The CDR3 is 15 residues long. The ends were cut back, 0 bases at V and 5 bases at J, with 12 bases in the middle. Looked up from germline, CDR1 is SGHRS and CDR2 is YFSETQ. The CDR3: CASSLDPGSHNEQFF. For the CDR3, the DNA is TGCGCCAGCAGCTTGGATCCCGGTAGCCACAATGAGCAGTTCTTC. The whole variable domain, filled in from reference TRBV5-1 and TRBJ2-1, reads KAGVTQTPRYLIKTRGQQVTLSCSPISGHRSVSWYQQTPGQGLQFLFEYFSETQRNKGNFPGRFSGRQFSNSRSEMNVSTLELGDSALYLCASSLDPGSHNEQFFGPGTRLTVL.

On this clone: This could be a read error, since a much larger clone is one nucleotide away. The chain employs TRBV4-1 and TRBJ1-1, with 8 positions matching TRBD1. The germline gives CDR1 MGHRA, CDR2 YSYEKL. The CDR3 consists of 14 residues. V was pared by 4 bases and J by 7 bases, with 8 bases of the junction left unmatched. The DNA for the CDR3 is TGCGCCAGCAGCCTAAAGGGACAGGATCATGAAGCTTTCTTT. Translated: CASSLKGQDHEAFF.

The rearrangement joins TRBV27 to TRBJ1-2; unclear D gene. V lost 4 bases and J 4 bases, leaving 10 bases between the germline ends. CDR1 is MNHEY and CDR2 is SMNVEV in the germline V gene (reference sequence). This CDR3 region has 13 residues. This chain's CDR3 is CASSSRDSYGYTF. CDR3 nucleotide sequence: TGTGCCAGCAGTTCCCGAGATAGCTATGGCTACACCTTC.

There are a few counts of this clone. V usage is TRBV29-1 and J usage is TRBJ2-2, with a tentative D call TRBD2 (5 bases). The CDR3 is 12 residues long. CDR1 SQVTM and CDR2 ANQGSEA come from the germline V gene. Between the trimmed V and J ends, which lost 6 bases and 5 bases, there was a span of 10 bases. The CDR3: CSVVSGTGELFF. The CDR3 DNA sequence: TGCAGCGTCGTCTCGGGGACCGGGGAGCTGTTTTTT.

This sequence joins TRBV21-1 and TRBJ2-7; the table assigns TRBD2, which was not confirmed against the DNA. TRBV21-1 is classified as a pseudogene. The CDR3 has 18 amino acids. In DNA, the CDR3 is TGTGCCAGCAGCAAAGTTGTTTGGAGGGCGGGAGGGCAGTACGAGCAGTACTTC. This codes for CASSKVVWRAGGQYEQYF.

This clone was seen a few times. This chain connects TRBV6-1 to TRBJ1-5; D unclear. This CDR3 has 11 amino acids. Trimming shortened V by 6 bases and J by 7 bases, and 7 bases separated the two germline ends. Germline CDR1 MNHNS, CDR2 SASEGT. The CDR3 region has the DNA TGTGCCAGCAGAGTTGGCCAGCCCCAGCATTTT. Amino acids: CASRVGQPQHF.

The genes are TRBV29-1 and TRBJ1-1; 8 bases are shared with TRBD1. Looked up from germline, CDR1 is SQVTM and CDR2 is ANQGSEA. J was trimmed by 2 bases and V by 7 bases; bases with no gene match: 6. This CDR3 is built from 13 residues. The CDR3 here is CSAAQGANTEAFF. The CDR3 DNA follows: TGCAGCGCCGCGCAGGGGGCAAACACTGAAGCTTTCTTT.

The genes are TRBV5-1 and TRBJ2-7; 10 bases line up with TRBD1. V shed 0 bases and J 4 bases; nucleotides not matched to a gene: 4. The CDR3 is 15 amino acids. CDR1 and CDR2 from the germline V gene are SGHRS and YFSETQ. The CDR3 sequence: CASSLEPGQGYEQYF. In DNA form, the CDR3 reads TGCGCCAGCAGCTTGGAGCCGGGACAGGGGTACGAGCAGTACTTC.

This clone has more than one count but fewer than ten. The CDR3: CASSGLDNEQFF. DNA of the CDR3: TGTGCCAGCAGTGGACTCGACAATGAGCAGTTCTTC. This chain uses TRBV2 with TRBJ2-1; D unresolved. V was pared by 4 bases and J by 5 bases, with 6 bases between. Germline V gene data show CDR1 as SNHLY and CDR2 as FYNNEI. CDR3 length: 12 amino acids.